This T cell receptor beta chain was sequenced in a study of beta chain features in type 1 diabetes. Notes on the study in general: More deletions and fewer insertions at VDJ junctions were found in patients with type 1 diabetes. A greater similarity of naive, central memory and Treg TCRB repertoires was seen among patients than among healthy donors.

TCRB transcripts that were expressed got sequenced, as all of the isolated RNA had been reverse transcribed. TCRdb keeps only in-frame clones here, not all; method: immunoSEQ multiplex PCR. Among almost 350,000 clones listed, around 20% were seen once. This clone showed up just a few times. What it binds is not known. The receptor was derived from a woman under 30 in good health. The sample taken for sequencing was naive CD4+ T cells from blood.

The CDR3 bases are TGTGCCTGGAGTCGGACTAGCGGGGGGCCCCAAGAGACCCAGTACTTC. It encodes CAWSRTSGGPQETQYF. The chain joins TRBV30 to TRBJ2-5, with 14 nucleotides matching TRBD2. V shed 2 bases, J shed 1 base, and the junction held 3 bases outside the gene matches. CDR1 is GTSNPN, CDR2 SVGIG, per germline (reference sequence). The CDR3 spans 16 residues.